This passage covers 29 T cell receptor beta chains from one sample sequenced in a study of cytomegalovirus exposure and HLA in healthy donors. Assay: immunoSEQ multiplex PCR; the TCRdb copy retains only in-frame clones and omits some. The sample has approximately 130,000 clones, 80% to 90% seen once; the top ten hold about 2.1%. Sequenced material: PBMCs. These receptors originate from a woman younger than 35 in good health and CMV-seronegative.

V usage is TRBV9 and J usage is TRBJ2-7; D might be TRBD1 (6 bases). CDR3 length: 13 amino acids. V lost 4 bases and J lost 5, with 13 bases in between. The V gene's germline CDR1 is SGDLS and CDR2 YYNGEE. In DNA form, the CDR3 reads TGTGCCAGCAGCCTCCAGGGGTTAGACGAGCAGTACTTC. This gives the protein CASSLQGLDEQYF.

The CDR3 DNA is TGTGCCAGCAGCCGACTAGCGGGGGGGCGGAGTACGCAGTATTTT. This translates into CASSRLAGGRSTQYF. The J gene is TRBJ2-3, the V gene TRBV28; TRBD2 matches 14 bases. The germline V gene encodes CDR1 MDHEN and CDR2 SYDVKM. The CDR3 contains 15 residues. Unmatched junction bases numbered 7, after V lost 6 bases and J lost 8 bases.

The V gene is TRBV27, the J gene TRBJ2-3; 8 positions agree with TRBD2. CDR1 and CDR2 from the germline V gene are MNHEY and SMNVEV (reference sequence). After removal of 6 bases from V and 1 base from J, the junction contained 6 bases not matched to a gene. The CDR3 runs to 15 residues. The CDR3 loop reads CASRISGARTDTQYF. CDR3 nucleotides: TGTGCCAGCAGGATTAGCGGGGCCCGCACAGATACGCAGTATTTT.

This sequence joins TRBV19 and TRBJ1-1; 9 bases align to TRBD1. The V gene end was trimmed by 4 bases and the J gene end by 5 bases; junction bases not matched to a gene: 11. Germline V gene data show CDR1 as LNHDA and CDR2 as SQIVND (reference sequence). The CDR3 length is 16 residues. CDR3 protein: CASSRSPDRGGTEAFF. The CDR3, as DNA: TGTGCCAGTAGTAGGTCTCCGGACAGGGGTGGAACTGAAGCTTTCTTT. Using reference TRBV19 and TRBJ1-1 for the parts outside the CDR3, the full variable domain is DGGITQSPKYLFRKEGQNVTLSCEQNLNHDAMYWYRQDPGQGLRLIYYSQIVNDFQKGDIAEGYSVSREKKESFPLTVTSAQKNPTAFYLCASSRSPDRGGTEAFFGQGTRLTVV.

The chain joins TRBV9 to TRBJ2-7; 7 nucleotides agree with TRBD2. V was pared by 4 bases and J by 3 bases, with 7 bases of the junction left unmatched. Germline CDR1 reads SGDLS; CDR2 reads YYNGEE. This CDR3 has 14 residues. The CDR3 DNA follows: TGTGCCAGCAGCCTTGGACTAGGCGACTACGAGCAGTACTTC. It yields the protein CASSLGLGDYEQYF. The variable domain in full, with the rest retrieved from reference TRBV9 and TRBJ2-7, is DSGVTQTPKHLITATGQRVTLRCSPRSGDLSVYWYQQSLDQGLQFLIQYYNGEERAKGNILERFSAQQFPDLHSELNLSSLELGDSALYFCASSLGLGDYEQYFGPGTRLTVT.

The chain links TRBV7-8 to TRBJ1-4; a possible D gene is TRBD1 (5 bases). With 5 bases removed from V and 7 bases from J, the gap between germline ends came to 26 bases. The CDR3 is 18 residues long. Germline loops: CDR1 SGHVS, CDR2 FQNEAQ. The CDR3 here is CASSRQKDSPGISEKLFF. The CDR3 DNA is TGTGCCAGCAGCCGGCAGAAAGACAGCCCCGGAATAAGTGAAAAACTGTTTTTT.

This chain links TRBV2 with TRBJ2-1, with 8 bases fitting TRBD2. This CDR3 comprises 14 residues. V lost 6 bases and J lost 7; bases outside the gene matches: 8. Looked up from germline, CDR1 is SNHLY and CDR2 is FYNNEI. The CDR3 protein is CASRSRLARNEQFF. The CDR3 DNA reads as TGTGCCAGCAGAAGTCGACTAGCGAGGAATGAGCAGTTCTTC.

The chain couples TRBV10-3 to TRBJ1-2; maybe TRBD1 (6 bases). The CDR3 has 12 amino acids. The V end lost 6 bases, the J end lost 1 base, and 6 bases lay between the germline ends. The germline gives CDR1 ENHRY, CDR2 SYGVKD. CDR3 coding DNA: TGTGCCATCAGGGACAGTAACTATGGCTACACCTTC. The encoded protein is CAIRDSNYGYTF.

The V and J genes are TRBV5-1 and TRBJ2-5; a weak D match, TRBD2 (5 bases). Trimming took 3 bases from V and 5 from J, leaving 14 bases between them. The CDR3 spans 14 residues. Per germline, CDR1 SGHRS and CDR2 YFSETQ. The CDR3 here is CASSSGAEWETQYF. DNA for the CDR3: TGCGCCAGCAGCTCTGGAGCGGAATGGGAGACCCAGTACTTC.

The rearrangement links TRBV4-1 to TRBJ2-4; 11 bases are a match to TRBD2. This CDR3 has 15 amino acids. Trimming removed 6 bases from V and 2 bases from J; junction bases left unmatched: 3. The germline CDR1 and CDR2 sequences are MGHRA and YSYEKL. CDR3 bases: TGCGCCAGCAGAAGACTAGCGGGAACCAAAAACATTCAGTACTTC. Protein sequence: CASRRLAGTKNIQYF.

The chain carries TRBV5-8 and TRBJ1-2, with 8 bases that match TRBD1. Germline values: CDR1 SGHTS, CDR2 YDEGEE. The CDR3 has 13 residues. V trimming: 3 bases; J trimming: 8 bases; junction bases outside the gene matches: 6. The CDR3 DNA follows: TGTGCCAGCAGCTACTATACAGGGGGAGGCTACACCTTC. Translation: CASSYYTGGGYTF.

The chain links TRBV6-5 to TRBJ2-1; tentative D call: TRBD2 (5 bases). V lost 5 bases to trimming and J lost 2 bases, with 13 bases between them. Germline V gene lookup returns CDR1 MNHEY and CDR2 SVGAGI. The CDR3 is 15 amino acids. In nucleotides, the CDR3 is TGTGCCAGCAGTACCCCCGGCGGGCCCTACAATGAGCAGTTCTTC. Protein sequence: CASSTPGGPYNEQFF.

This chain connects TRBV5-6 to TRBJ2-1; D unresolved. Trimming removed 5 bases from V and 8 bases from J, with 11 bases in between. CDR3 size: 12 residues. The germline V gene has CDR1 SGHDT and CDR2 YYEEEE. CDR3: CASRSVSHEQFF. The CDR3 DNA is TGTGCCAGCAGATCCGTCAGTCATGAGCAGTTCTTC.

The chain joins TRBV5-8 to TRBJ1-4, with 10 nucleotides matching TRBD1. The CDR3 is 15 residues long. Germline values: CDR1 SGHTS, CDR2 YDEGEE. V shed 0 bases, J shed 6 bases, and the junction held 2 bases outside the gene matches. CDR3 in DNA: TGTGCCAGCAGCTTGGAGGGACAGGGGCATGAAAAACTGTTTTTT. As protein: CASSLEGQGHEKLFF.

This clone was detected only once. The chain employs TRBV2 and TRBJ2-6, with TRBD1 matching 7 bases. CDR3 length: 16 amino acids. Germline-derived CDR1 and CDR2 are SNHLY and FYNNEI. V dropped 7 bases and J dropped 2; count of bases not matched to a gene: 8. CDR3 in DNA: TGTGCCAGCATCCGGGACAGCCAGGCTGGGGCCAACGTCCTGACTTTC. The encoded protein is CASIRDSQAGANVLTF.

The chain uses TRBV6-1 and TRBJ1-1; TRBD1 is a possible D gene (5 bases). The V gene lost 4 bases and the J gene lost 1 base, with 10 bases spanning the gap. CDR1 and CDR2 from the germline V gene are MNHNS and SASEGT. The length of the CDR3 is 14 residues. DNA of the CDR3: TGTGCCAGCAGTGTGACGACAGCGAACACTGAAGCTTTCTTT. Translated: CASSVTTANTEAFF.

The chain is built from TRBV6-1 and TRBJ2-3; the D gene is possibly TRBD1 (6 bases). Germline-derived CDR1 and CDR2 are MNHNS and SASEGT. Trimming took 7 bases from V and 3 from J, leaving 14 bases between them. The CDR3 spans 14 residues. CDR3 DNA: TGTGCCAGCACCCTCTATAGGGGGACAGATACGCAGTATTTT. Encoded protein: CASTLYRGTDTQYF.

The gene calls are TRBV13 and TRBJ2-2, with 12 positions matching TRBD2. With 2 bases clipped from V and 5 bases from J, the junction kept 0 bases outside the gene matches. Germline V gene lookup returns CDR1 PRHDT and CDR2 FYEKMQ (reference sequence). The CDR3 spans 15 residues. The CDR3 spells CASSLTSGGTGELFF. CDR3 nucleotide sequence: TGTGCCAGCAGCTTAACTAGCGGGGGGACCGGGGAGCTGTTTTTT.

V usage is TRBV29-1 and J usage is TRBJ2-1; a possible D gene is TRBD2 (5 bases). The ends were cut back, 4 bases at V and 4 bases at J, with 11 bases in the middle. The CDR3 is 13 amino acids. Germline V lookup: CDR1 SQVTM, CDR2 ANQGSEA. CDR3 bases: TGCAGCGTTGTTTATCCGGGGTACAATGAGCAGTTCTTC. Translating it yields CSVVYPGYNEQFF.

The genes are TRBV7-3 and TRBJ1-2; D perhaps matches TRBD1 (6 bases). The CDR3 is 12 residues long. Germline CDR1 reads SGHTA; CDR2 reads FQGTGA. The ends were cut back, 5 bases at V and 8 bases at J, with 12 bases in the middle. As DNA, the CDR3 is TGTGCCAGCAGCCTCAACAGGGAAGGCTACACCTTC. Its protein is CASSLNREGYTF.

The chain employs TRBV10-1 and TRBJ2-7; D is unclear. Germline V CDR1 and CDR2: WNHNN, SYGVQD (reference sequence). There are 15 residues in the CDR3. V was trimmed by 0 bases and J by 4 bases, leaving 13 bases between them. The CDR3 DNA is TGCGCCAGCAGTGAGTCGATATGGCAGCGATACGAGCAGTACTTC. It encodes CASSESIWQRYEQYF.

The chain uses TRBV18 and TRBJ2-5, with 8 bases aligning to TRBD2. J was trimmed by 4 bases and V by 3 bases; bases with no gene match: 1. This CDR3 is built from 13 residues. The germline V gene encodes CDR1 KGHSH and CDR2 LQKENI. The chain's CDR3 is CASSPGLAETQYF. The DNA for the CDR3 is TGTGCCAGCTCACCTGGACTAGCAGAGACCCAGTACTTC. Variable domain in full (rest from reference TRBV18 and TRBJ2-5): NAGVMQNPRHLVRRRGQEARLRCSPMKGHSHVYWYRQLPEEGLKFMVYLQKENIIDESGMPKERFSAEFPKEGPSILRIQQVVRGDSAAYFCASSPGLAETQYFGPGTRLLVL.

The chain recombines TRBV28 with TRBJ2-7; 11 bases map to TRBD2. After removal of 8 bases from V and 0 bases from J, the junction contained 6 bases not matched to a gene. CDR1 and CDR2 (germline): MDHEN, SYDVKM. The CDR3 consists of 15 residues. The DNA of the CDR3 is TGTGCCAGCGGACTTCTAGCGGGGGGCTCCTACGAGCAGTACTTC. This codes for CASGLLAGGSYEQYF.

The chain recombines TRBV7-6 with TRBJ2-3; tentatively, D is TRBD2 (5 bases). The CDR3 runs to 16 residues. CDR1 and CDR2 from the germline V gene are SGHVS and FNYEAQ. V lost 1 base and J lost 1, with 12 bases in between. As DNA, the CDR3 is TGTGCCAGCAGCTTAGATAAGCGGTACCGCACAGATACGCAGTATTTT. Amino acids: CASSLDKRYRTDTQYF.

The rearrangement uses TRBV5-4 and TRBJ2-6; D possibly corresponds to TRBD1 (5 bases). The ends were cut back, 1 base at V and 0 bases at J, with 5 bases in the middle. Germline CDR1 reads SGHNT; CDR2 reads YYREEE (reference sequence). This CDR3 has 15 amino acids. CDR3 protein: CASSLQGSGANVLTF. The CDR3 bases are TGTGCCAGCAGCTTGCAGGGCTCTGGGGCCAACGTCCTGACTTTC.

The V and J genes are TRBV30 and TRBJ2-4, with D possibly matching TRBD2 (7 bases). The V end was cut by 4 bases, the J end by 4 bases, with 20 bases between. Germline V gene lookup returns CDR1 GTSNPN and CDR2 SVGIG (reference sequence). The CDR3 is made up of 16 amino acids. For the CDR3, the DNA is TGTGCCTGGATACCCAGGGGAGGGAGGGGTAAAAACATTCAGTACTTC. This codes for CAWIPRGGRGKNIQYF. The full variable domain, completed using reference TRBV30 and TRBJ2-4, is SQTIHQWPATLVQPVGSPLSLECTVEGTSNPNLYWYRQAAGRGLQLLFYSVGIGQISSEVPQNLSASRPQDRQFILSSKKLLLSDSGFYLCAWIPRGGRGKNIQYFGAGTRLSVL.

The rearrangement joins TRBV5-6 to TRBJ1-6; TRBD1 matches at 11 bases. V lost 3 bases, J lost 9 bases, and 2 bases stayed unmatched. Germline V gene data show CDR1 as SGHDT and CDR2 as YYEEEE. This CDR3 region has 14 residues. The CDR3 region is CASSSGQGASPLHF. The CDR3 DNA reads TGTGCCAGCAGCTCTGGACAGGGGGCTTCACCCCTCCACTTT.

The chain couples TRBV10-3 to TRBJ2-7, with 8 bases lining up with TRBD2. The CDR3 sequence is 16 residues long. Unmatched junction bases numbered 16, after V lost 8 bases and J lost 4 bases. Per the germline V gene, CDR1 is ENHRY and CDR2 is SYGVKD. CDR3 bases: TGTGCCATCGGAGGAACCCTACTAGCGGAGATTTACGAGCAGTACTTC. Amino acid sequence: CAIGGTLLAEIYEQYF.

V gene TRBV5-1 combines with J gene TRBJ1-4; 7 nucleotides match TRBD1. J lost 5 bases, V lost 4 bases, and 5 bases had no gene match. Germline V gene lookup returns CDR1 SGHRS and CDR2 YFSETQ. This CDR3 contains 14 residues. The CDR3 here is CASSPGQPNEKLFF. Written as DNA, the CDR3 is TGCGCCAGCAGCCCGGGACAGCCAAATGAAAAACTGTTTTTT.